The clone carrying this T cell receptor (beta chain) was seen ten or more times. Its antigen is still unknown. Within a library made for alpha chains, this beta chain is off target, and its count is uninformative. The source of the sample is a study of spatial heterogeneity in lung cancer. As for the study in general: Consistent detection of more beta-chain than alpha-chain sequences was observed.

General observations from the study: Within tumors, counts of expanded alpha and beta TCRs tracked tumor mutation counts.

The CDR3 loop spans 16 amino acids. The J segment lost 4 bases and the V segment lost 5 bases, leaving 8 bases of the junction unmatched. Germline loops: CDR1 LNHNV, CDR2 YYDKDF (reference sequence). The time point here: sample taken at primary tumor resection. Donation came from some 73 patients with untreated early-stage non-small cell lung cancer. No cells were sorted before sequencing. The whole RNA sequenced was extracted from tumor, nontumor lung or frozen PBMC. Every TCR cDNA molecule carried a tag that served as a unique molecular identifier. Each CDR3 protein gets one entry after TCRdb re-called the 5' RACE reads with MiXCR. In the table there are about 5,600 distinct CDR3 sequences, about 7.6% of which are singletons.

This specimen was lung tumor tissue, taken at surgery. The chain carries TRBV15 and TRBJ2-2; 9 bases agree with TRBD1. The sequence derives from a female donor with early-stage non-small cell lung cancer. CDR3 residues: CATSGGQGSFTGELFF. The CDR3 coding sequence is TGTGCCACCAGCGGCGGACAGGGGTCTTTCACCGGGGAGCTGTTTTTT.